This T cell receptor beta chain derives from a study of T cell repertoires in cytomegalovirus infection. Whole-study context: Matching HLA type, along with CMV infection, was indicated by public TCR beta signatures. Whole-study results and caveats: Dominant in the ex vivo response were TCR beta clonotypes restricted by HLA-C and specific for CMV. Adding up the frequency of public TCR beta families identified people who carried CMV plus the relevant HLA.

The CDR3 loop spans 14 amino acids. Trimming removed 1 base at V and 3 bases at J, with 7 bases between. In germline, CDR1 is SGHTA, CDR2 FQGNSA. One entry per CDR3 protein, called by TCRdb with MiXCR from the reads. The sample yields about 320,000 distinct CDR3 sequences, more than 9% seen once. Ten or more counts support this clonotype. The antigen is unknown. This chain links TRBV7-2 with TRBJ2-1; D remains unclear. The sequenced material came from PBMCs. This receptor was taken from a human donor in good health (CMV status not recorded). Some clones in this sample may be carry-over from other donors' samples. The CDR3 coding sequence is TGTGCCAGCAGCTTAGGATCCGGCTACAATGAGCAGTTCTTC. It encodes CASSLGSGYNEQFF.